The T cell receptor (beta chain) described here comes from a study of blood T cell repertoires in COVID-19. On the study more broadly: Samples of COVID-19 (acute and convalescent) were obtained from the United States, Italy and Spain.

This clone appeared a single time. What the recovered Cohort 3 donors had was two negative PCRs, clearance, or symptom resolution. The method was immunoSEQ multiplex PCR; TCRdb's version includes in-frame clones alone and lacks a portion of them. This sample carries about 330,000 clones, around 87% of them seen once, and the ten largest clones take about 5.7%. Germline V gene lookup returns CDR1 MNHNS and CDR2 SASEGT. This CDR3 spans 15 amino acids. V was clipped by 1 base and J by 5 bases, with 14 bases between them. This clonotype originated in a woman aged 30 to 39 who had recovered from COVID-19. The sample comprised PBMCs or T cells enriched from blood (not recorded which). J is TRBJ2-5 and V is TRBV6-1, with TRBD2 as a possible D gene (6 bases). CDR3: CASSEGTILSETQYF. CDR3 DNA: TGTGCCAGCAGTGAAGGGACTATTCTCTCGGAGACCCAGTACTTC.